These 9 T cell receptor beta chains were sequenced from one sample in a study of blood T cell repertoires in COVID-19. TCRdb's table, derived via immunoSEQ multiplex PCR, lists solely in-frame clones and lacks some. Here the sample spans 60,000 or so clones, 60% to 85% being singletons. The sample taken for sequencing was peripheral blood. The receptors stem from a man aged 55 to 70 with acute or convalescent COVID-19.

The chain combines TRBV10-3 with TRBJ1-1; the match to TRBD1 covers 8 bases. This CDR3 is built from 14 residues. V dropped 0 bases and J dropped 7; count of bases not matched to a gene: 4. Germline V gives CDR1 ENHRY, CDR2 SYGVKD. In nucleotides, the CDR3 is TGTGCCATCAGTGAGTCAGGACAGGGTTATGAAGCTTTCTTT. Protein sequence: CAISESGQGYEAFF.

This clone appeared once. The chain couples TRBV12-3 or TRBV12-4 to TRBJ2-2; D gene ambiguous. Trimming cost V 3 bases and J 7 bases, with 3 bases left between them. This CDR3 is 11 amino acids long. CDR3 region: CASSFSGELFF. The CDR3 bases are TGTGCCAGCAGTTTTAGCGGGGAGCTGTTTTTT.

The rearrangement uses TRBV7-9 and TRBJ2-3; D call uncertain. The CDR3 is 12 residues long. Germline lookup yields CDR1 SEHNR and CDR2 FQNEAQ (reference sequence). The V end was cut by 4 bases, the J end by 6 bases, with 8 bases between. Written as DNA, the CDR3 is TGTGCCAGCAGCTATGTTTCGGATACGCAGTATTTT. The encoded protein is CASSYVSDTQYF.

The chain has TRBV6-4 and TRBJ2-1; 7 bases fit TRBD2. The CDR3 has 15 amino acids. V lost 5 bases to trimming and J lost 2 bases; unmatched junction nucleotides: 6. Germline CDR1 and CDR2: MRHNA and SNTAGT. The CDR3 DNA reads TGTGCCAGCAGTAAAGCGGGGCACCCCTACAATGAGCAGTTCTTC. This codes for CASSKAGHPYNEQFF.

The J gene is TRBJ1-1, the V gene TRBV18; TRBD1 aligns across 8 bases. Germline-derived CDR1 and CDR2 are KGHSH and LQKENI. V was pared by 5 bases and J by 1 base, with 3 bases of the junction left unmatched. CDR3 length: 14 amino acids. The CDR3 is CASSAGGANTEAFF. The CDR3 DNA follows: TGTGCCAGCTCAGCAGGGGGCGCGAACACTGAAGCTTTCTTT.

This clone has just one count. V usage is TRBV7-2 and J usage is TRBJ1-6; TRBD1 is a possible D gene (6 bases). The germline V gene has CDR1 SGHTA and CDR2 FQGNSA. Trimming shortened V by 7 bases and J by 7 bases, and 11 bases separated the two germline ends. The CDR3 is 13 residues long. CDR3 DNA sequence: TGTGCCAGCAACCCAGGGGCAAATTCACCCCTCCACTTT. Translated, it gives CASNPGANSPLHF.

A note on this clone: Within the sample, other DNA sequences also encode this same CDR3. This chain connects TRBV6-5 to TRBJ1-1; 7 bases are a match to TRBD1. CDR1 and CDR2 from the germline V gene are MNHEY and SVGAGI. The ends lost 6 bases at V and 1 base at J; junction bases unmatched: 5. The CDR3 is 14 amino acids. CDR3 sequence (DNA): TGTGCCAGCAGCAGACAGGGACGGAACACTGAAGCTTTCTTT. Protein: CASSRQGRNTEAFF.

The rearrangement uses TRBV20-1 and TRBJ2-3; 8 nucleotides match TRBD2. The CDR3 runs to 15 residues. Losses at the gene ends were 3 bases for V and 5 bases for J; bases not matched to a gene: 10. CDR1 is DFQATT, CDR2 SNEGSKA, per germline (reference sequence). The CDR3 is CSASKAGGNEDTQYF. In nucleotides, the CDR3 is TGCAGTGCTAGTAAGGCGGGGGGTAATGAAGATACGCAGTATTTT.

As DNA, the CDR3 is TGCGCCAGCATGGCGGGGGCACAAGAGACCCAGTACTTC. As protein: CASMAGAQETQYF. This sequence joins TRBV5-1 and TRBJ2-5, with D possibly being TRBD2 (7 bases). The V end lost 6 bases, the J end lost 2 bases, and 11 bases lay between the germline ends. Germline V gene lookup returns CDR1 SGHRS and CDR2 YFSETQ. This CDR3 contains 13 residues. The whole variable domain, remainder taken from reference TRBV5-1 and TRBJ2-5, is KAGVTQTPRYLIKTRGQQVTLSCSPISGHRSVSWYQQTPGQGLQFLFEYFSETQRNKGNFPGRFSGRQFSNSRSEMNVSTLELGDSALYLCASMAGAQETQYFGPGTRLLVL.